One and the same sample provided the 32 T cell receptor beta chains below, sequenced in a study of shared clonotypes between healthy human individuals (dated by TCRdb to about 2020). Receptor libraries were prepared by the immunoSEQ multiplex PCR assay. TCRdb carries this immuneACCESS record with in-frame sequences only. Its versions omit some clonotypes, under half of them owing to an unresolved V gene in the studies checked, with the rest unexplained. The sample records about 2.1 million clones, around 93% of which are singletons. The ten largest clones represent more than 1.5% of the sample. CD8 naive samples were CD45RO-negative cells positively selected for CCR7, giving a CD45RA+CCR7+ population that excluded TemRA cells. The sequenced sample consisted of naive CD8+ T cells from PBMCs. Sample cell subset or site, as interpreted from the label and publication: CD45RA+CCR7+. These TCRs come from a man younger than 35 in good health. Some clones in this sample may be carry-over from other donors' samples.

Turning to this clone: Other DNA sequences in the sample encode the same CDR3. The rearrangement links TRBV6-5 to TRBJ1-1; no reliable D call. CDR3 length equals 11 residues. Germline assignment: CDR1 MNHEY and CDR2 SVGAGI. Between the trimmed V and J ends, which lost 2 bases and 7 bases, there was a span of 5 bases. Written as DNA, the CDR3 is TGTGCCAGCAGTTACGGCATTGAAGCTTTCTTT. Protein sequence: CASSYGIEAFF.

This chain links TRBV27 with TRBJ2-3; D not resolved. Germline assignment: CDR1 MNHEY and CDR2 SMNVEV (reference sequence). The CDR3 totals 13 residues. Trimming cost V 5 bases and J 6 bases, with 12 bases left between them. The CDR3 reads CASSPTIGDTQYF. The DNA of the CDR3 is TGTGCCAGCAGTCCGACCATCGGGGATACGCAGTATTTT.

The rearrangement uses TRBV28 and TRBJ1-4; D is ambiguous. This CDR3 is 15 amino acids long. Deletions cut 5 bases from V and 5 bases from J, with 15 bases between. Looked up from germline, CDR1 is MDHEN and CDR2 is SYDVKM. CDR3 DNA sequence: TGTGCCAGCAGTACTGACACCCGGTCGAATGAAAAACTGTTTTTT. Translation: CASSTDTRSNEKLFF.

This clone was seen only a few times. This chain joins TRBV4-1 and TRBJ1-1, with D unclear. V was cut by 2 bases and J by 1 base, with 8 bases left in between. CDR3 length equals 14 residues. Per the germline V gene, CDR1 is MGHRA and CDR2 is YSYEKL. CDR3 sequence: CASSQPGGNTEAFF. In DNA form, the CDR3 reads TGCGCCAGCAGCCAACCGGGAGGGAACACTGAAGCTTTCTTT.

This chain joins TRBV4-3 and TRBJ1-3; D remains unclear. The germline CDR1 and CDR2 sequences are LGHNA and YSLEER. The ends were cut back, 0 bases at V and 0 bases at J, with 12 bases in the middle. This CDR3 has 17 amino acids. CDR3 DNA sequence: TGCGCCAGCAGCCAAGATTACGGCACCCTCTCTGGAAACACCATATATTTT. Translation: CASSQDYGTLSGNTIYF.

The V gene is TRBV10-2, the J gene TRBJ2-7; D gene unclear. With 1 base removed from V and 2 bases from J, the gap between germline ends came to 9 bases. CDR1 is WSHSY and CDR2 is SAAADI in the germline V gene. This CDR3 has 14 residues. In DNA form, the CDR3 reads TGCGCCAGCAGTGAGTTCCTCGCGGCCTACGAGCAGTACTTC. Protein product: CASSEFLAAYEQYF.

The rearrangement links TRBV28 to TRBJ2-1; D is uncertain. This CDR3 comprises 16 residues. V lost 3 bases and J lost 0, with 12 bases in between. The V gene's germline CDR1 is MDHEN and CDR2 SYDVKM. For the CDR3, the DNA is TGTGCCAGCAGTTTTCAAGGTCTCGTCTCCTACAATGAGCAGTTCTTC. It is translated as CASSFQGLVSYNEQFF.

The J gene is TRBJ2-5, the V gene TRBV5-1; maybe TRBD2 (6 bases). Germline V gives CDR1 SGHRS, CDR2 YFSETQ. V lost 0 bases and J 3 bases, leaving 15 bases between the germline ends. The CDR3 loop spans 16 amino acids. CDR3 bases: TGCGCCAGCAGCTTGGGCTGGACTAAAAGTGAAGAGACCCAGTACTTC. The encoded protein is CASSLGWTKSEETQYF. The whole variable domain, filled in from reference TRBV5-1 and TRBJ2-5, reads KAGVTQTPRYLIKTRGQQVTLSCSPISGHRSVSWYQQTPGQGLQFLFEYFSETQRNKGNFPGRFSGRQFSNSRSEMNVSTLELGDSALYLCASSLGWTKSEETQYFGPGTRLLVL.

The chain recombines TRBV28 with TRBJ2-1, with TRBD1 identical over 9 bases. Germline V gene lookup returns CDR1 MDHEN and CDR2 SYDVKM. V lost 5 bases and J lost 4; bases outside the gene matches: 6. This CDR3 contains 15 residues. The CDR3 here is CASSEPGQGYNEQFF. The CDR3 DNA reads TGTGCCAGCAGTGAACCGGGACAGGGATACAATGAGCAGTTCTTC.

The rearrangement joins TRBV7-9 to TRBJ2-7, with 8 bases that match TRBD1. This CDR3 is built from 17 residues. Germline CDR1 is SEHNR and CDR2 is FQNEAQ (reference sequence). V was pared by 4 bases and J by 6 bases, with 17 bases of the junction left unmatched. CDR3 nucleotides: TGTGCCAGCAGCTATGGGGGCCCGACAGGGGATTTGGCCGAGCAGTACTTC. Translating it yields CASSYGGPTGDLAEQYF.

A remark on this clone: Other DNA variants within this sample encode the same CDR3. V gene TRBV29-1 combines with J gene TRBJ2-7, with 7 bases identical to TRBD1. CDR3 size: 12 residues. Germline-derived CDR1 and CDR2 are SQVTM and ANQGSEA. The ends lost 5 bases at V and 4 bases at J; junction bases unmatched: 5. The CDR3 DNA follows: TGCAGCGTTAGGACAGGTGTGTACGAGCAGTACTTC. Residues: CSVRTGVYEQYF.

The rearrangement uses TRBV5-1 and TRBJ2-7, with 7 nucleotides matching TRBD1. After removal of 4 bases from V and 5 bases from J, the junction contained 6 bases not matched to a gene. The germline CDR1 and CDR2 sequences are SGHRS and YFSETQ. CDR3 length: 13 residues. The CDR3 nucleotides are TGCGCCAGCAGCACCAGACAGGGCCACGAGCAGTACTTC. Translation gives CASSTRQGHEQYF.

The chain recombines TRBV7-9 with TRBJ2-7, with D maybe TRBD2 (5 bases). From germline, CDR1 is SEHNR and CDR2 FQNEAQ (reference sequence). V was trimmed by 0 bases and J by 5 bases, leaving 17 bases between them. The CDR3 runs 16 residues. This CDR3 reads CASSLAMYGIHDEQYF. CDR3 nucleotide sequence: TGTGCCAGCAGCTTAGCGATGTACGGGATACACGACGAGCAGTACTTC.

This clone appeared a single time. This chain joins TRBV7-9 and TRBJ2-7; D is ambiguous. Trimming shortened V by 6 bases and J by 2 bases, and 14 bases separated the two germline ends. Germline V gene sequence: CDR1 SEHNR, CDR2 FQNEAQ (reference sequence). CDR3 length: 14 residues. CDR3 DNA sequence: TGTGCCAGCAGTTCCGGGTCCTACCCCTACGAGCAGTACTTC. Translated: CASSSGSYPYEQYF.

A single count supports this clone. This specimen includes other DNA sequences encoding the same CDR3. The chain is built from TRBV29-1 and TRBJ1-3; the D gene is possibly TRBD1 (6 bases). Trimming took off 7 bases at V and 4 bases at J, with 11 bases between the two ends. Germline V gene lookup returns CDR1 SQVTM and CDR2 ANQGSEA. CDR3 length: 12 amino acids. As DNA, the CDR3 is TGCAGCGCCCCCGGACAGGGAAACACCATATATTTT. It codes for CSAPGQGNTIYF.

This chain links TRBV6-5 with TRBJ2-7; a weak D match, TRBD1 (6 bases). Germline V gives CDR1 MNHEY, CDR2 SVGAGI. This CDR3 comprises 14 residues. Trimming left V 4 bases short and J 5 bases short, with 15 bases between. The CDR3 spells CASSFYQGSHEQYF. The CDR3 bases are TGTGCCAGCAGTTTTTACCAGGGGAGCCACGAGCAGTACTTC.

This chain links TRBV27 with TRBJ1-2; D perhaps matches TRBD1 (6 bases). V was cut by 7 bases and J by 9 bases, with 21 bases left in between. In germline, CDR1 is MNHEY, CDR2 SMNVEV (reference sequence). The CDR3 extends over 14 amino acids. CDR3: CASTPVGGAGSYTF. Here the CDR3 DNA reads TGTGCCAGCACCCCGGTCGGGGGGGCAGGAAGCTACACCTTC.

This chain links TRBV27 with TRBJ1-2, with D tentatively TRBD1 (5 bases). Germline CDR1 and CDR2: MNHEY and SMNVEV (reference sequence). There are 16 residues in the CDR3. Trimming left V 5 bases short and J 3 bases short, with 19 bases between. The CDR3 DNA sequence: TGTGCCAGCAGTCCCTCAATAGGGGAGGCCTACTATGGCTACACCTTC. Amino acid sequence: CASSPSIGEAYYGYTF.

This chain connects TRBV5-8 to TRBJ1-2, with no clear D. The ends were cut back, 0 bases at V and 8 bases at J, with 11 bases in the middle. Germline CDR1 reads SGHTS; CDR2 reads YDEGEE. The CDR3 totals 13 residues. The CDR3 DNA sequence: TGTGCCAGCAGCTTGGTGGCAGTTTACGGCTACACCTTC. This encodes CASSLVAVYGYTF. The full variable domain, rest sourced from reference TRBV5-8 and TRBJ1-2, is EAGVTQSPTHLIKTRGQQATLRCSPISGHTSVYWYQQALGLGLQFLLWYDEGEERNRGNFPPRFSGRQFPNYSSELNVNALELEDSALYLCASSLVAVYGYTFGSGTRLTVV.

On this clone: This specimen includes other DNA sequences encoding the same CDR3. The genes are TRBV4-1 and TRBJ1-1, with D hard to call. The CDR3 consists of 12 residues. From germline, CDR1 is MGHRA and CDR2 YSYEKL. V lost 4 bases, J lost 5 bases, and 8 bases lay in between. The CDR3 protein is CASSPTGTEAFF. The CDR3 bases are TGCGCCAGCAGCCCAACCGGGACTGAAGCTTTCTTT.

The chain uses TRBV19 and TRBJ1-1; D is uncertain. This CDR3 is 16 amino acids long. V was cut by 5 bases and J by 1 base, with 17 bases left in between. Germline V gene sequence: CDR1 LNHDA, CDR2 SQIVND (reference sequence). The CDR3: CASSPSFPVGNTEAFF. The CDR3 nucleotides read TGTGCCAGTAGTCCGAGTTTCCCGGTGGGGAACACTGAAGCTTTCTTT. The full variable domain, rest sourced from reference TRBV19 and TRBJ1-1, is DGGITQSPKYLFRKEGQNVTLSCEQNLNHDAMYWYRQDPGQGLRLIYYSQIVNDFQKGDIAEGYSVSREKKESFPLTVTSAQKNPTAFYLCASSPSFPVGNTEAFFGQGTRLTVV.

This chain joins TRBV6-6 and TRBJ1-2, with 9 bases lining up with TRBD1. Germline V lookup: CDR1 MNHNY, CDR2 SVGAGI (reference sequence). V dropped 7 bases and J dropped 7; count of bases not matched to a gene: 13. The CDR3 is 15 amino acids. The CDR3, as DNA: TGTGCCAGCACCCCCTTCGGGACAGGGATGGGTGGCTACACCTTC. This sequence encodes CASTPFGTGMGGYTF.

CDR3 loop: CASSLVENGQETQYF. CDR3 DNA sequence: TGTGCCAGCAGCTTAGTAGAAAATGGTCAAGAGACCCAGTACTTC. V is TRBV7-8 and J is TRBJ2-5, with D unresolved. CDR3 length: 15 amino acids. With 1 base removed from V and 2 bases from J, the gap between germline ends came to 11 bases. CDR1 SGHVS and CDR2 FQNEAQ come from the germline V gene.

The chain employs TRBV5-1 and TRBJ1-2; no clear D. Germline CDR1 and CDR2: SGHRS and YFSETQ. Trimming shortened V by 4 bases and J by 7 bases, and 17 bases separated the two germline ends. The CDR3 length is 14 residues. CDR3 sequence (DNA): TGCGCCAGCAGCCCGGACGGAGGATATCTTGGCTACACCTTC. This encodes CASSPDGGYLGYTF.

CDR3 sequence (DNA): TGCGCCAGCAGATCGGGAGGGTCCGACGAGCAGTACTTC. Protein: CASRSGGSDEQYF. J is TRBJ2-7 and V is TRBV5-1; 8 bases align to TRBD2. The length of the CDR3 is 13 residues. J was trimmed by 5 bases and V by 5 bases; bases with no gene match: 6. Germline V gene data show CDR1 as SGHRS and CDR2 as YFSETQ.

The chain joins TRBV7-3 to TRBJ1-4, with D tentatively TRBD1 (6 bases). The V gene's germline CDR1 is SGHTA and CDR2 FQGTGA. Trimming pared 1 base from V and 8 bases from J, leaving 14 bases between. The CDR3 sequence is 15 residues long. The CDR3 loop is CASSLNGQRGEKLFF. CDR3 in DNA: TGTGCCAGCAGCTTAAACGGCCAGAGGGGGGAAAAACTGTTTTTT.

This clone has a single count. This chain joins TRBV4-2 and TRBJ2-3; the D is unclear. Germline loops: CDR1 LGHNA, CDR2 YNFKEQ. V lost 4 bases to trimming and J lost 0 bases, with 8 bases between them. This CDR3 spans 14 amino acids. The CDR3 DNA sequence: TGTGCCAGCAGCCCATCGACTAGCACAGATACGCAGTATTTT. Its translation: CASSPSTSTDTQYF.

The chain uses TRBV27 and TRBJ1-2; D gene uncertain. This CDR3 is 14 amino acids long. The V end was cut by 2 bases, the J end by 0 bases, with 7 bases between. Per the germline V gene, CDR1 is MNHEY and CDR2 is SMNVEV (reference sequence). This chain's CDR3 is CASSLRSANYGYTF. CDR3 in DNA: TGTGCCAGCAGTTTAAGGTCGGCTAACTATGGCTACACCTTC.

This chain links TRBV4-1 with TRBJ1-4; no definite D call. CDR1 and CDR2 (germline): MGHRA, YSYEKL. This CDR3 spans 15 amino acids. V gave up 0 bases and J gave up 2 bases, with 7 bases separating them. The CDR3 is CASSQDDTTNEKLFF. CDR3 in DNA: TGCGCCAGCAGCCAAGATGACACGACTAATGAAAAACTGTTTTTT.

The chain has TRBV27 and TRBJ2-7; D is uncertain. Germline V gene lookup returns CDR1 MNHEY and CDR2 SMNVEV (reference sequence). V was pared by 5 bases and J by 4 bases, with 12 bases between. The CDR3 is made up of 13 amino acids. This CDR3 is CASSPRSAYEQYF. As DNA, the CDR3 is TGTGCCAGCAGTCCACGGTCAGCTTACGAGCAGTACTTC.

As DNA, the CDR3 is TGTGCCAGCAGTTTAGTAGGGGGAACTAATGAAAAACTGTTTTTT. This translates into CASSLVGGTNEKLFF. The chain carries TRBV28 and TRBJ1-4; possible D gene TRBD1, 6 bases. CDR3 length: 15 residues. V lost 2 bases, J lost 1 base, and 8 bases lay in between. The V gene's germline CDR1 is MDHEN and CDR2 SYDVKM.

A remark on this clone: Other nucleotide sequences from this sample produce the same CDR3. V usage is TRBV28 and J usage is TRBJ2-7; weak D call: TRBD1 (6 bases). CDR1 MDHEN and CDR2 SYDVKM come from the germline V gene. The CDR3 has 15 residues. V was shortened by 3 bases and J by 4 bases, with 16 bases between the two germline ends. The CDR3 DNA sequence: TGTGCCAGCAGTTTGGGCAGGGGTTTTTCTTACGAGCAGTACTTC. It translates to CASSLGRGFSYEQYF.